This T cell receptor (beta chain) was obtained from a study of T cell repertoires in cytomegalovirus infection. Study background: Indicated by public TCR beta signatures were CMV infection and matching HLA type. Findings and limits, study-wide: Carriers of CMV and the relevant HLA type were discriminated by public TCR beta frequency. HLA-C-restricted CMV clonotypes gave the most frequent clonotype in two of eight donors.

Each CDR3 protein gets one entry after TCRdb re-called the reads with MiXCR. Of fewer than 550,000 distinct CDR3 sequences in the sample, approximately 10% were seen once. The CDR3 covers 15 residues. With 3 bases removed from V and 12 bases from J, the gap between germline ends came to 18 bases. The germline V gene encodes CDR1 MDHEN and CDR2 SYDVKM. This clonotype was recorded at least ten times. What it binds is unknown. The TCR was taken from a human donor in good health (CMV status not recorded). Some clones in this sample may be carry-over from other donors' samples. The chain combines TRBV28 with TRBJ1-6, with D unresolved. The sequenced sample was PBMCs. The CDR3 region has the DNA TGTGCCAGCAGTTTGGTGGCCAGAAAAATTAGACCCCTCCACTTT. Translating gives CASSLVARKIRPLHF. Using reference TRBV28 and TRBJ1-6 for the parts outside the CDR3, the full variable domain is DVKVTQSSRYLVKRTGEKVFLECVQDMDHENMFWYRQDPGLGLRLIYFSYDVKMKEKGDIPEGYSVSREKKERFSLILESASTNQTSMYLCASSLVARKIRPLHFGNGTRLTVT.